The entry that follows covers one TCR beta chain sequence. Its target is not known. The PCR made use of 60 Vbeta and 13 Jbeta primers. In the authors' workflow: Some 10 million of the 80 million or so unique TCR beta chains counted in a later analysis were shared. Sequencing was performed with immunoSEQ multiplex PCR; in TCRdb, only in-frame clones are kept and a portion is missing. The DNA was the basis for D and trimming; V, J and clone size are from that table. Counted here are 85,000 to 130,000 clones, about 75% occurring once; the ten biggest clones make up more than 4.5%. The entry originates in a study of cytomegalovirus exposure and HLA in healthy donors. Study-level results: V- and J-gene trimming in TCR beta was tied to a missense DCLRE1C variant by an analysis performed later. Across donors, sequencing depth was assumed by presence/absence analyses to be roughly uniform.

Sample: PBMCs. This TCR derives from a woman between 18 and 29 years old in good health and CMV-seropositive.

CDR3 DNA sequence: TGTGCCAGCAGTTACTCGACTAGCGGGAGTGCTTACGAGCAGTACTTC. It encodes CASSYSTSGSAYEQYF. The chain couples TRBV6-5 to TRBJ2-7, with 12 positions matching TRBD2. The length of the CDR3 is 16 residues. The germline V gene has CDR1 MNHEY and CDR2 SVGAGI. The V segment lost 0 bases and the J segment 4 bases; nucleotides outside the gene matches: 4.